Presented here are 27 T cell receptor beta chains from one specimen sequenced in a study of early T cells in non-severe SARS-CoV-2 infection. MiXCR, applied by TCRdb to the 5' RACE reads, yields one record per CDR3 protein. The repertoire includes fewer than 60,000 distinct CDR3 sequences, 9.4% of them detected once, and 5.3% sits in the top ten. Sample: whole blood, taken at baseline. These receptors all come from an adult who was a healthcare worker with PCR-confirmed SARS-CoV-2 infection or an uninfected control (not recorded which).

This clonotype was found many times. The chain employs TRBV20-1 and TRBJ1-2; TRBD1 agrees at 9 bases. This CDR3 has 14 residues. CDR1 is DFQATT, CDR2 SNEGSKA, per germline (reference sequence). The V segment lost 5 bases and the J segment 7 bases; nucleotides outside the gene matches: 11. The CDR3 is CSAGTGTGNAGYTF. The DNA for the CDR3 is TGCAGTGCTGGTACCGGGACAGGGAACGCTGGCTACACCTTC.

The table lists this clonotype with many counts. V and J are TRBV30 and TRBJ1-3; D unresolved. Trimming left V 4 bases short and J 0 bases short, with 10 bases between. Germline-derived CDR1 and CDR2 are GTSNPN and SVGIG (reference sequence). CDR3 length equals 14 residues. CDR3 DNA sequence: TGTGCCTGGAACACGGGAAACTCTGGAAACACCATATATTTT. It encodes CAWNTGNSGNTIYF.

This clonotype was observed a handful of times. CDR3 nucleotide sequence: TGTGCCAGCTCACCGGGACAGTCCTACGAGCAGTACTTC. It translates to CASSPGQSYEQYF. This chain connects TRBV18 to TRBJ2-7; 7 positions match TRBD1. Germline lookup yields CDR1 KGHSH and CDR2 LQKENI. The ends lost 3 bases at V and 1 base at J; junction bases unmatched: 0. CDR3 size: 13 residues.

This clonotype was seen more than once but under ten times. The rearrangement joins TRBV28 to TRBJ2-3; the D call may be TRBD1 or TRBD2 (5 bases each). CDR1 is MDHEN, CDR2 SYDVKM, per germline. CDR3 length equals 18 residues. Trimming pared 7 bases from V and 2 bases from J, leaving 25 bases between. The DNA for the CDR3 is TGTGCCAGCATCCACCGGGGCAGAATGGGCCAAGTCACAGATACGCAGTATTTT. Residues: CASIHRGRMGQVTDTQYF.

This clonotype was observed a few times. In DNA, the CDR3 is TGTGCCAGCAGCGTAGATGGGGGGCTCTTCGGAAACACCATATATTTT. Protein: CASSVDGGLFGNTIYF. This chain joins TRBV9 and TRBJ1-3; D possibly corresponds to TRBD1 (6 bases). V dropped 0 bases and J dropped 4 bases, with 14 bases sitting between them. Germline V gene data show CDR1 as SGDLS and CDR2 as YYNGEE. The CDR3 is made up of 16 amino acids.

This rearrangement joins TRBV5-1 to TRBJ2-3; D perhaps matches TRBD2 (6 bases). Germline CDR1 SGHRS, CDR2 YFSETQ. Trimming left V 2 bases short and J 1 base short, with 8 bases between. The CDR3 is 14 amino acids. CDR3 amino acids: CASSFSGRTDTQYF. CDR3 sequence (DNA): TGCGCCAGCAGCTTTAGCGGACGCACAGATACGCAGTATTTT.

This clonotype appeared once. The rearrangement uses TRBV18 and TRBJ2-1, with 8 bases identical to TRBD2. With 5 bases clipped from V and 1 base from J, the junction kept 4 bases outside the gene matches. Per the germline V gene, CDR1 is KGHSH and CDR2 is LQKENI. This CDR3 is 15 amino acids long. The CDR3 loop is CASSTGGGSYNEQFF. CDR3 DNA: TGTGCCAGCTCAACCGGGGGGGGATCCTACAATGAGCAGTTCTTC.

The CDR3 is CASSYSPPGQGGTDTQYF. In DNA, the CDR3 is TGTGCCAGCAGTTACTCACCCCCGGGACAGGGGGGCACAGATACGCAGTATTTT. This rearrangement joins TRBV6-5 to TRBJ2-3; 11 positions match TRBD1. V gave up 0 bases and J gave up 1 base; unmatched junction bases: 6. Germline values: CDR1 MNHEY, CDR2 SVGAGI. This CDR3 has 18 residues.

This clonotype appeared a few times. The chain uses TRBV25-1 and TRBJ2-1, with D uncertain. The CDR3 totals 10 residues. Deletions cut 5 bases from V and 8 bases from J, with 4 bases between. Germline CDR1 reads MGHDK; CDR2 reads SYGVNS. CDR3 nucleotide sequence: TGTGCCAGCAGTTTGGATGAGCAGTTCTTC. Its protein product is CASSLDEQFF.

This clonotype has a handful of counts. V is TRBV18 and J is TRBJ2-1, with a tentative D call TRBD1 (6 bases). Germline values: CDR1 KGHSH, CDR2 LQKENI. Trimming stripped 3 bases from V and 1 base from J, with 10 bases between. The CDR3 contains 15 residues. DNA for the CDR3: TGTGCCAGCTCACCGGGGCAGGGGTCCTACAATGAGCAGTTCTTC. Encoded protein: CASSPGQGSYNEQFF.

This clonotype was recorded a few times. This chain links TRBV6-6 with TRBJ1-1; TRBD1 is a possible D gene (5 bases). Between the trimmed V and J ends, which lost 2 bases and 3 bases, there was a span of 10 bases. The length of the CDR3 is 14 residues. CDR1 is MNHNY and CDR2 is SVGAGI in the germline V gene (reference sequence). For the CDR3, the DNA is TGTGCCAGCAGTTACGGGGGGTCAGACACTGAAGCTTTCTTT. Translated: CASSYGGSDTEAFF.

This clonotype occurred a few times. The V and J genes are TRBV6-1 and TRBJ1-6, with a tentative D call TRBD1 (6 bases). The V end was cut by 11 bases, the J end by 3 bases, with 29 bases between. Germline values: CDR1 MNHNS, CDR2 SASEGT. This CDR3 spans 19 amino acids. CDR3 DNA: TGTGCCGAGAAAAAGACAGGCCACGTTACTAATGACTATAATTCACCCCTCCACTTT. Its translation: CAEKKTGHVTNDYNSPLHF.

This clonotype was observed many times. This rearrangement joins TRBV10-3 to TRBJ2-7; 11 bases map to TRBD2. Trimming at V came to 6 bases and at J to 5 bases, leaving 3 bases not matched to a gene. The CDR3 is 13 residues long. Per germline, CDR1 ENHRY and CDR2 SYGVKD. This CDR3 is CAIRKGLADEQYF. CDR3 coding DNA: TGTGCCATCAGAAAGGGACTAGCGGACGAGCAGTACTTC.

The rearrangement joins TRBV21-1 to TRBJ1-1; the D call of TRBD1 is as the table states it, not checked on the DNA. TRBV21-1 is a listed pseudogene. This CDR3 has 13 residues. The CDR3 reads CASSPFGGGEAFF. As DNA, the CDR3 is TGTGCCAGCAGCCCATTTGGGGGGGGAGAAGCTTTCTTT.

This clonotype was counted at least ten times. This chain links TRBV20-1 with TRBJ2-2; the D call may be TRBD1 or TRBD2 (6 bases each). Trimming pared 1 base from V and 3 bases from J, leaving 15 bases between. Germline CDR1 DFQATT, CDR2 SNEGSKA (reference sequence). The CDR3 consists of 16 residues. The CDR3 nucleotides are TGCAGTGCTAGAGCGGCGGGACAACCCTACACCGGGGAGCTGTTTTTT. Translation: CSARAAGQPYTGELFF.

This sequence joins TRBV3-1 and TRBJ2-4; weak D call: TRBD1 (5 bases). The length of the CDR3 is 17 residues. V was pared by 7 bases and J by 0 bases, with 19 bases between. Germline CDR1 reads LGHDT; CDR2 reads YNNKEL (reference sequence). The CDR3 reads CASTPRGAEIAKNIQYF. In DNA form, the CDR3 reads TGTGCCAGCACACCCCGTGGGGCTGAAATAGCCAAAAACATTCAGTACTTC.

Note on this clonotype: At one end the junction does not follow the germline gene, possibly because of a read error. The chain recombines TRBV18 with TRBJ1-1; D is undetermined. The V gene's germline CDR1 is KGHSH and CDR2 LQKENI. The CDR3 contains 13 residues. The CDR3 here is CAGSPRRDTEAFF. The CDR3 DNA follows: TGTGCCGGCTCACCCCGGCGGGACACTGAAGCTTTCTTT. The full variable domain, completed using reference TRBV18 and TRBJ1-1, is NAGVMQNPRHLVRRRGQEARLRCSPMKGHSHVYWYRQLPEEGLKFMVYLQKENIIDESGMPKERFSAEFPKEGPSILRIQQVVRGDSAAYFCAGSPRRDTEAFFGQGTRLTVV.

The chain carries TRBV30 and TRBJ1-2; D may be TRBD1 (6 bases). This CDR3 is 15 amino acids long. Trimming pared 1 base from V and 4 bases from J, leaving 16 bases between. Germline V gene sequence: CDR1 GTSNPN, CDR2 SVGIG (reference sequence). The CDR3 sequence: CAWSEGTPRSYGYTF. CDR3 sequence (DNA): TGTGCCTGGAGTGAAGGGACACCTAGGAGCTATGGCTACACCTTC.

This clonotype was counted a few times. The chain uses TRBV7-6 and TRBJ2-5; D is unresolved. This CDR3 contains 14 residues. The germline V gene encodes CDR1 SGHVS and CDR2 FNYEAQ. The V end lost 5 bases, the J end lost 2 bases, and 12 bases lay between the germline ends. Here the CDR3 DNA reads TGTGCCAGCAGCCCGTCAGAGGTACAAGAGACCCAGTACTTC. It encodes CASSPSEVQETQYF.

This clonotype was seen repeatedly, ten times or more. The V and J genes are TRBV12-3 or TRBV12-4 and TRBJ2-2, with D hard to call. With 3 bases removed from V and 4 bases from J, the gap between germline ends came to 9 bases. The CDR3 has 14 amino acids. DNA for the CDR3: TGTGCCAGCAGTTTTGGTGAACGCACCGGGGAGCTGTTTTTT. Protein sequence: CASSFGERTGELFF.

This clonotype has at least ten counts. The J gene is TRBJ1-1, the V gene TRBV5-4; D is unclear. This CDR3 spans 13 amino acids. Germline loops: CDR1 SGHNT, CDR2 YYREEE (reference sequence). Trimming took 4 bases from V and 0 from J, leaving 7 bases between them. CDR3 in amino acids: CASSRALNTEAFF. CDR3 nucleotide sequence: TGTGCCAGCAGCCGGGCCCTGAACACTGAAGCTTTCTTT. Full variable domain (outside the CDR3, taken from reference TRBV5-4 and TRBJ1-1): ETGVTQSPTHLIKTRGQQVTLRCSSQSGHNTVSWYQQALGQGPQFIFQYYREEENGRGNFPPRFSGLQFPNYSSELNVNALELDDSALYLCASSRALNTEAFFGQGTRLTVV.

This clonotype was detected only a few times. The rearrangement links TRBV6-2 or TRBV6-3 to TRBJ2-7, with no clear D. The CDR3 spans 14 residues. Germline loops: CDR1 MNHEY, CDR2 SVGEGT. Trimming shortened V by 1 base and J by 1 base, and 8 bases separated the two germline ends. The chain's CDR3 is CASSYLARSYEQYF. The CDR3 bases are TGTGCCAGCAGTTACTTGGCGAGGTCCTACGAGCAGTACTTC.

This clonotype was recorded at least ten times. V is TRBV11-2 and J is TRBJ2-7; D unresolved. V was clipped by 5 bases and J by 3 bases, with 14 bases between them. CDR3 length: 14 amino acids. The germline gives CDR1 SGHAT, CDR2 FQNNGV. The CDR3 is CASSPDVASYEQYF. CDR3 bases: TGTGCCAGCAGCCCCGACGTGGCAAGCTACGAGCAGTACTTC.

The chain has TRBV5-4 and TRBJ2-3, with D tentatively TRBD2 (5 bases). V was trimmed by 1 base and J by 1 base, leaving 10 bases between them. The CDR3 is 15 residues long. CDR1 SGHNT and CDR2 YYREEE come from the germline V gene (reference sequence). The CDR3 DNA is TGTGCCAGCAGCTTGACATTGGAGGGCACAGATACGCAGTATTTT. Amino acid sequence: CASSLTLEGTDTQYF.

This clonotype was seen a few times. V and J are TRBV20-1 and TRBJ1-1, with TRBD1 identical over 7 bases. The CDR3 has 12 residues. The germline gives CDR1 DFQATT, CDR2 SNEGSKA (reference sequence). The junction had 2 bases not matched to a gene; V was cut back by 6 bases and J by 1 base. The CDR3 DNA reads as TGCAGTGCCAACAGGGGGAACACTGAAGCTTTCTTT. This codes for CSANRGNTEAFF.

The V and J genes are TRBV12-3 or TRBV12-4 and TRBJ2-7, with D possibly matching TRBD2 (5 bases). This CDR3 has 12 residues. V lost 8 bases and J lost 5, with 13 bases in between. Here the CDR3 reads CASGRGRHEQYF. Here the CDR3 DNA reads TGTGCCAGCGGAAGAGGGCGGCACGAGCAGTACTTC.

This clonotype has only a few counts. The CDR3 DNA follows: TGTGCCATCAGTGCAGGACACCCCTACGAGCAGTACTTC. Its translation is CAISAGHPYEQYF. The V gene is TRBV10-3, the J gene TRBJ2-7; possibly TRBD1 for D (5 bases). Germline lookup yields CDR1 ENHRY and CDR2 SYGVKD. V gave up 4 bases and J gave up 2 bases, with 9 bases separating them. This CDR3 comprises 13 residues.